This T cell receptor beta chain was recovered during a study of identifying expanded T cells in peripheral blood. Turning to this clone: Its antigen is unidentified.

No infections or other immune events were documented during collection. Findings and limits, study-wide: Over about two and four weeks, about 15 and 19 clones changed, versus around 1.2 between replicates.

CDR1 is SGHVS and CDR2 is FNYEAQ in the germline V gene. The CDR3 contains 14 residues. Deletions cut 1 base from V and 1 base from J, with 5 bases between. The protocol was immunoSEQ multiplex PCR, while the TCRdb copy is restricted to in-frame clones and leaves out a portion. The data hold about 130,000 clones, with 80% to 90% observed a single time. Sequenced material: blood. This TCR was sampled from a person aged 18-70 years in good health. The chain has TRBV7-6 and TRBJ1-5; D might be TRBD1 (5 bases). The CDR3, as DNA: TGTGCCAGCAGCTTAGGACAGAGCAATCAGCCCCAGCATTTT. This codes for CASSLGQSNQPQHF.